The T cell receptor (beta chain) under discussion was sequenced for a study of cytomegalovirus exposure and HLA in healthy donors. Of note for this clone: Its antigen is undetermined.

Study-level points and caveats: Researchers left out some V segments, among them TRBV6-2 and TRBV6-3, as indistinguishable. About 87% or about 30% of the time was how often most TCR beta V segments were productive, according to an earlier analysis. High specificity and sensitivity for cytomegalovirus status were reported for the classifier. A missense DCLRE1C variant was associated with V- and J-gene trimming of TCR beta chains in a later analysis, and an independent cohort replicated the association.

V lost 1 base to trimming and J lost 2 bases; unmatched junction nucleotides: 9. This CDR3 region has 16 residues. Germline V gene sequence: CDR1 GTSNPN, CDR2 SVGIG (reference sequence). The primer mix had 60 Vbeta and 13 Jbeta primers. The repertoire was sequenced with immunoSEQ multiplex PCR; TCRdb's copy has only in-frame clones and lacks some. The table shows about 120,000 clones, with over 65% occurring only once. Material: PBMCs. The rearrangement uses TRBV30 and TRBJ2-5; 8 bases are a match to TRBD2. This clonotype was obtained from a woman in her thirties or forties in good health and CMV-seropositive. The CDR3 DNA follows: TGTGCCTGGAGTGACGCAGCTAGCGGGCAACAAGAGACCCAGTACTTC. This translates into CAWSDAASGQQETQYF.